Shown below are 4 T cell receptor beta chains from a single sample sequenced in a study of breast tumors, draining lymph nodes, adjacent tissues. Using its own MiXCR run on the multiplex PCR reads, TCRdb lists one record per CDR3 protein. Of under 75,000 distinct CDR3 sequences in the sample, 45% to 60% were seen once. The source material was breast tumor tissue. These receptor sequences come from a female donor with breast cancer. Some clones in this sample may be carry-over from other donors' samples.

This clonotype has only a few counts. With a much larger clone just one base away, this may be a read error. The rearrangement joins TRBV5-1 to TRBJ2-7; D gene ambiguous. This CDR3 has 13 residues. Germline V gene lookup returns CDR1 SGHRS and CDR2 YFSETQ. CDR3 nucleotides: TGCGCCAGCAGCTTATCGACCCTCTACGACCAGTACTTC. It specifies CASSLSTLYDQYF. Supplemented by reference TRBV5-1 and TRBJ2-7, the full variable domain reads KAGVTQTPRYLIKTRGQQVTLSCSPISGHRSVSWYQQTPGQGLQFLFEYFSETQRNKGNFPGRFSGRQFSNSRSEMNVSTLELGDSALYLCASSLSTLYDQYFGPGTRLTVT.

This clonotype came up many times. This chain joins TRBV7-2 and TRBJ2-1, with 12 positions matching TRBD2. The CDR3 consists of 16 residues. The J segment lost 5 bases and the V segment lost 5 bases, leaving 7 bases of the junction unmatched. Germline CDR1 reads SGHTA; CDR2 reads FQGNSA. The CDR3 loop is CASSPRLAGEDNEQFF. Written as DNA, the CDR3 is TGTGCCAGCAGCCCCCGACTAGCGGGAGAGGACAATGAGCAGTTCTTC.

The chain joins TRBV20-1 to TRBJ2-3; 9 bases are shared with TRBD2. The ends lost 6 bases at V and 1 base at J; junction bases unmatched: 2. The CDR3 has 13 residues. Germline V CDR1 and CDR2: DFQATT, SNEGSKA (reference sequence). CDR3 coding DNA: TGCAGTGCGAGACTAGCGGGCACAGATACGCAGTATTTT. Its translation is CSARLAGTDTQYF.

The CDR3 loop is CATPPTTGEHTDTQYF. CDR3 coding DNA: TGTGCCACCCCCCCCACAACAGGGGAGCACACAGATACGCAGTATTTT. The genes are TRBV24-1 and TRBJ2-3; 7 bases fit TRBD1. Germline V gene lookup returns CDR1 KGHDR and CDR2 SFDVKD. V was clipped by 9 bases and J by 2 bases; unmatched bases: 13. The CDR3 has 16 amino acids.